These T cell receptor beta chains were read from a single sample in a study of cytomegalovirus exposure and HLA in healthy donors. The protocol was immunoSEQ multiplex PCR, while the TCRdb copy is restricted to in-frame clones and leaves out a portion. The table records around 90,000 clones, 84% of them present only once. Sequencing input: PBMCs. These receptors came from a woman aged 18-29 years in good health and CMV-seropositive. Both conserved end residues are part of each CDR3.

TRBV7-2,TRBJ2-2,CASSRSGGENTGELFF
TRBV14,TRBJ1-1,CASSQVQGGEAFF
TRBV7-8,TRBJ1-5,CASSVQGGASNQPQHF
TRBV13,TRBJ2-7,CASGRAYEQYF
TRBV2,TRBJ2-5,CASTGQVRQETQYF
TRBV9,TRBJ2-2,CASSGGTSTGELFF
TRBV28,TRBJ1-3,CASSATPPGNTIYF
TRBV5-1,TRBJ2-3,CASSLGTSGGTTQYF
TRBV10-2,TRBJ2-6,CASSDISSGANVLTF
TRBV18,TRBJ2-3,CASSPLAITDTQYF
TRBV7-8,TRBJ1-4,CASSSGPGQGHEKLFF
TRBV10-3,TRBJ1-1,CAISERGEAFF
TRBV7-7,TRBJ2-5,CASSSGLYQETQYF
TRBV19,TRBJ1-1,CASSIGTPSMNTEAFF
TRBV5-5,TRBJ2-7,CASSLAGTRKAYEQYF